This T cell receptor beta chain comes out of a study of T cell responses to AZD1222 COVID-19 vaccine. Study-level findings and limits: Spike as a whole was targeted by vaccine-associated CD4 TCRs, dominant at 160-218 and 743-854. Of spike-specific TCRs, nearly half reportedly target regions left unmutated in variants.

Trimming removed 2 bases from V and 5 bases from J, with 13 bases in between. The germline gives CDR1 LNHDA, CDR2 SQIVND (reference sequence). The CDR3 length is 15 residues. Sequenced by immunoSEQ multiplex PCR; TCRdb stores in-frame clones only, minus some. The table lists about 160,000 clones, 85% to 95% of them singletons. A remark on this clone: Antigen unknown.

This specimen consisted of peripheral blood, obtained on day 0 of AZD1222 vaccination. The origin of this receptor is an adult in good health. The chain couples TRBV19 to TRBJ2-1; D is possibly TRBD2 (5 bases). The CDR3 loop reads CASSIWERRNNEQFF. As DNA, the CDR3 is TGTGCCAGTAGTATATGGGAGCGGAGAAACAATGAGCAGTTCTTC.